Detailed here is one T cell receptor (beta chain). 10X single-cell V(D)J and 5' gene-expression libraries profiled CSF cells. TCRdb re-called the 10x single-cell sequencing reads, yielding one record per CDR3 amino acid sequence without DNA. The listing records roughly 1,400 distinct CDR3 sequences. This CDR3 comprises 18 residues. The sample is drawn from a study of CD8 T cells in cerebrospinal fluid in Alzheimer's disease. The source material was cerebrospinal fluid. The TCR comes from a human donor in good health. The chain employs TRBV12-3 or TRBV12-4 and TRBJ2-3; TCRdb calls TRBD2, which cannot be checked without DNA. CDR3 region: CASSPTRGGYPSTDTQYF.